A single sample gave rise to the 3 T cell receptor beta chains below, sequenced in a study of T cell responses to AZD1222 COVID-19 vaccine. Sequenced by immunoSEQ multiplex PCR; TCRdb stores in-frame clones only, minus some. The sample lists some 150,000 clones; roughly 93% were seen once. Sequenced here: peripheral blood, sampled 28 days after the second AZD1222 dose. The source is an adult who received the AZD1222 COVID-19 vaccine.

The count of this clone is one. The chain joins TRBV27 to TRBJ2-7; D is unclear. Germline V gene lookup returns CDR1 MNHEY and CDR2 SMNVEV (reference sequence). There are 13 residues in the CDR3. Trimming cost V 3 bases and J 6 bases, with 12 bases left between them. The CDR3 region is CASSFQQIGEQYF. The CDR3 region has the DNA TGTGCCAGCAGTTTCCAGCAGATAGGCGAGCAGTACTTC.

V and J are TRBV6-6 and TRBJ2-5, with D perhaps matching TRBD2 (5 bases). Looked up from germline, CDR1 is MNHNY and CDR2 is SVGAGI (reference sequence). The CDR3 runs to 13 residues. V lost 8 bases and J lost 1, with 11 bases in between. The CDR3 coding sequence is TGTGCCAGCCTCGGTGCGGGCCAAGAGACCCAGTACTTC. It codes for CASLGAGQETQYF.

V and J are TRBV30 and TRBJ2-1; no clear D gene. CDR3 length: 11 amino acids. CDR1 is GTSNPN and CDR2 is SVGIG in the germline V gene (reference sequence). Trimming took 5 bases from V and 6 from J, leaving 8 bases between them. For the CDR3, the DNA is TGTGCCTGGGCTAGAGTCAATGAGCAGTTCTTC. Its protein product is CAWARVNEQFF.